Listed below are T cell receptor beta chains from one sample, sequenced in a study of vaccination effects on CD4 cells after COVID-19. Assay used: immunoSEQ multiplex PCR; TCRdb lists only in-frame clones, some missing. The table lists 50,000 to 65,000 clones, roughly 80% of them singletons. These receptors are not linked to any known antigen. The sample consisted of CD4+ T cells from PBMCs cultured with HCoV-229E spike peptides, taken before COVID-19 vaccination. The receptors were sampled from a human donor who received a COVID-19 vaccine. Both conserved end residues are part of each CDR3. The order of the fields is D gene, J gene, clone size, V gene, CDR3 protein, CDR3 DNA. A D gene is named only where the DNA matches it firmly. Some rows have no size entry. The others give once, few or many, or a class for an expanded clone.

d_gene: TRBD1
j_gene: TRBJ2-1
abundance: .
v_gene: TRBV9
CDR3aa: CASSAETGGARNEQFF
CDR3nt: TGTGCCAGCAGCGCCGAAACAGGGGGCGCGAGGAATGAGCAGTTCTTC

d_gene: TRBD1
j_gene: TRBJ2-3
abundance: .
v_gene: TRBV24-1
CDR3aa: CATSDSAGGIDTQYF
CDR3nt: TGTGCCACCAGTGATTCGGCAGGGGGTATAGATACGCAGTATTTT

d_gene: .
j_gene: TRBJ1-6
abundance: .
v_gene: TRBV5-4
CDR3aa: CASRPDGAANNSPLHF
CDR3nt: TGTGCCAGCAGGCCCGACGGTGCGGCTAATAATTCACCCCTCCACTTT

d_gene: .
j_gene: TRBJ2-5
abundance: .
v_gene: TRBV6-2/TRBV6-3
CDR3aa: CASSYNPSETQYF
CDR3nt: TGTGCCAGCAGTTACAACCCATCAGAGACCCAGTACTTC

d_gene: .
j_gene: TRBJ2-6
abundance: .
v_gene: TRBV6-5
CDR3aa: CASSYGPSGANVLTF
CDR3nt: TGTGCCAGCAGTTACGGTCCTTCTGGGGCCAACGTCCTGACTTTC

d_gene: .
j_gene: TRBJ1-4
abundance: .
v_gene: TRBV19
CDR3aa: CASSVQTGLDEKLFF
CDR3nt: TGTGCCAGTAGTGTACAAACAGGGTTGGATGAAAAACTGTTTTTT

d_gene: .
j_gene: TRBJ2-5
abundance: .
v_gene: TRBV4-3
CDR3aa: CASSPSPAQETQYF
CDR3nt: TGCGCCAGCAGCCCGTCCCCGGCCCAAGAGACCCAGTACTTC

d_gene: .
j_gene: TRBJ1-2
abundance: .
v_gene: TRBV29-1
CDR3aa: CSVEQGGYGYTF
CDR3nt: TGCAGCGTTGAACAGGGCGGCTATGGCTACACCTTC

d_gene: .
j_gene: TRBJ1-2
abundance: .
v_gene: TRBV28
CDR3aa: CASSLSLGSNYGYTF
CDR3nt: TGTGCCAGCAGTTTATCCCTTGGCAGTAACTATGGCTACACCTTC

d_gene: .
j_gene: TRBJ1-2
abundance: .
v_gene: TRBV6-5
CDR3aa: CASSLERGGGYTF
CDR3nt: TGTGCCAGCAGCCTCGAGAGGGGGGGCGGCTACACCTTC

d_gene: .
j_gene: TRBJ1-3
abundance: .
v_gene: TRBV5-5
CDR3aa: CASSLVGNSGNTIYF
CDR3nt: TGTGCCAGCAGCTTGGTCGGGAACTCTGGAAACACCATATATTTT

d_gene: TRBD2
j_gene: TRBJ2-3
abundance: .
v_gene: TRBV9
CDR3aa: CASSGGGLAGGTDTQYF
CDR3nt: TGTGCCAGCAGCGGAGGGGGACTAGCGGGGGGGACAGATACGCAGTATTTT

d_gene: .
j_gene: TRBJ2-1
abundance: .
v_gene: TRBV5-1
CDR3aa: CASSLDLPGPFEQFF
CDR3nt: TGCGCCAGCAGCTTGGATTTACCGGGCCCTTTTGAGCAGTTCTTC

d_gene: .
j_gene: TRBJ2-3
abundance: .
v_gene: TRBV7-9
CDR3aa: CASSLVGPDTQYF
CDR3nt: TGTGCCAGCAGCTTAGTCGGGCCAGATACGCAGTATTTT

d_gene: .
j_gene: TRBJ1-5
abundance: .
v_gene: TRBV6-5
CDR3aa: CASSPAPGNQPQHF
CDR3nt: TGTGCCAGCAGCCCCGCCCCCGGCAATCAGCCCCAGCATTTT

d_gene: TRBD2
j_gene: TRBJ2-2
abundance: .
v_gene: TRBV29-1
CDR3aa: CSVGTSGGANTGELFF
CDR3nt: TGCAGCGTTGGGACTAGCGGGGGAGCGAACACCGGGGAGCTGTTTTTT

d_gene: .
j_gene: TRBJ1-2
abundance: .
v_gene: TRBV27
CDR3aa: CASSFSGTRGRGYTF
CDR3nt: TGTGCCAGCAGTTTTTCGGGAACACGGGGGCGAGGCTACACCTTC

d_gene: .
j_gene: TRBJ1-5
abundance: .
v_gene: TRBV11-2
CDR3aa: CASSLDSVSNQPQHF
CDR3nt: TGTGCCAGCAGCTTAGATTCAGTTAGCAATCAGCCCCAGCATTTT

d_gene: .
j_gene: TRBJ1-2
abundance: .
v_gene: TRBV5-1
CDR3aa: CASSVEGVTGYTF
CDR3nt: TGCGCCAGCAGCGTCGAGGGGGTTACTGGCTACACCTTC

d_gene: .
j_gene: TRBJ1-1
abundance: once
v_gene: TRBV6-5
CDR3aa: CASLRLEGNTEAFF
CDR3nt: TGTGCCAGCCTGCGCCTCGAAGGGAACACTGAAGCTTTCTTT

d_gene: TRBD2
j_gene: TRBJ2-3
abundance: .
v_gene: TRBV19
CDR3aa: CASSTRASGGPGDTQYF
CDR3nt: TGTGCCAGTAGTACTCGGGCTAGCGGGGGGCCGGGAGATACGCAGTATTTT

d_gene: TRBD1
j_gene: TRBJ2-4
abundance: .
v_gene: TRBV4-3
CDR3aa: CASSRHSVGGTGQAKNIQYF
CDR3nt: TGCGCCAGCAGCCGCCACTCGGTCGGAGGGACAGGCCAAGCCAAAAACATTCAGTACTTC

d_gene: TRBD1
j_gene: TRBJ1-4
abundance: .
v_gene: TRBV6-1
CDR3aa: CASSEGTGGKATNEKLFF
CDR3nt: TGTGCCAGCAGTGAAGGGACAGGGGGAAAAGCAACTAATGAAAAACTGTTTTTT

d_gene: TRBD1
j_gene: TRBJ2-4
abundance: .
v_gene: TRBV7-2
CDR3aa: CASSLMGQPKNIQYF
CDR3nt: TGTGCCAGCAGCTTAATGGGACAGCCTAAAAACATTCAGTACTTC

d_gene: TRBD2
j_gene: TRBJ2-2
abundance: .
v_gene: TRBV2
CDR3aa: CASRAGTSSTGELFF
CDR3nt: TGTGCCAGCAGGGCCGGGACTAGCAGCACCGGGGAGCTGTTTTTT

d_gene: .
j_gene: TRBJ2-1
abundance: .
v_gene: TRBV2
CDR3aa: CASSVSDEQFF
CDR3nt: TGTGCCAGCAGTGTGTCAGATGAGCAGTTCTTC

d_gene: TRBD1
j_gene: TRBJ2-5
abundance: .
v_gene: TRBV29-1
CDR3aa: CSVGKTGMFETQYF
CDR3nt: TGCAGCGTTGGGAAGACAGGGATGTTCGAGACCCAGTACTTC

d_gene: .
j_gene: TRBJ1-4
abundance: .
v_gene: TRBV7-9
CDR3aa: CASTIQEGEKLFF
CDR3nt: TGTGCCAGCACAATTCAAGAGGGTGAAAAACTGTTTTTT

d_gene: .
j_gene: TRBJ2-5
abundance: .
v_gene: TRBV19
CDR3aa: CASSNYQETQYF
CDR3nt: TGTGCCAGTAGTAATTACCAAGAGACCCAGTACTTC

d_gene: .
j_gene: TRBJ1-3
abundance: .
v_gene: TRBV18
CDR3aa: CASSPSGGGVPGNTIYF
CDR3nt: TGTGCCAGCTCACCCAGCGGCGGGGGAGTCCCTGGAAACACCATATATTTT

d_gene: TRBD1
j_gene: TRBJ2-2
abundance: .
v_gene: TRBV28
CDR3aa: CASRFTGQGTGELFF
CDR3nt: TGTGCCAGCAGATTTACGGGACAGGGGACCGGGGAGCTGTTTTTT

d_gene: .
j_gene: TRBJ1-1
abundance: .
v_gene: TRBV7-8
CDR3aa: CASSFSWSGSNTEAFF
CDR3nt: TGTGCCAGCAGCTTTAGCTGGTCCGGGAGTAACACTGAAGCTTTCTTT

d_gene: .
j_gene: TRBJ1-3
abundance: .
v_gene: TRBV5-1
CDR3aa: CASSLDPSRAGNTIYF
CDR3nt: TGCGCCAGCAGCTTGGATCCCTCCAGGGCTGGAAACACCATATATTTT

d_gene: .
j_gene: TRBJ1-6
abundance: .
v_gene: TRBV19
CDR3aa: CASRGRGSTNSPLHF
CDR3nt: TGTGCCAGTAGGGGAAGGGGCTCCACTAATTCACCCCTCCACTTT

d_gene: TRBD2
j_gene: TRBJ2-3
abundance: .
v_gene: TRBV5-1
CDR3aa: CASSLAASGGPDTQYF
CDR3nt: TGCGCCAGCAGCTTGGCTGCTAGCGGGGGGCCCGATACGCAGTATTTT

d_gene: TRBD1
j_gene: TRBJ1-3
abundance: .
v_gene: TRBV11-3
CDR3aa: CASSPGDSGNTIYF
CDR3nt: TGTGCCAGCAGCCCCGGGGACAGCGGAAACACCATATATTTT

d_gene: TRBD1
j_gene: TRBJ1-1
abundance: few
v_gene: TRBV10-3
CDR3aa: CAISEPGQGNTEAFF
CDR3nt: TGTGCCATCAGTGAGCCGGGACAGGGGAACACTGAAGCTTTCTTT

d_gene: .
j_gene: TRBJ1-6
abundance: .
v_gene: TRBV7-2
CDR3aa: CASSAGPYNSPLHF
CDR3nt: TGTGCCAGCAGCGCGGGACCCTATAATTCACCCCTCCACTTT

d_gene: TRBD2
j_gene: TRBJ2-5
abundance: few
v_gene: TRBV28
CDR3aa: CASRGSGGAETQYF
CDR3nt: TGTGCCAGCAGAGGTAGCGGGGGGGCAGAGACCCAGTACTTC

d_gene: TRBD1
j_gene: TRBJ1-5
abundance: few
v_gene: TRBV5-8
CDR3aa: CASSPGQGTAQPQHF
CDR3nt: TGTGCCAGCAGCCCGGGACAGGGGACCGCTCAGCCCCAGCATTTT

d_gene: .
j_gene: TRBJ1-5
abundance: few
v_gene: TRBV6-5
CDR3aa: CASTPGQGGQPQHF
CDR3nt: TGTGCCAGCACTCCGGGCCAGGGTGGTCAGCCCCAGCATTTT

d_gene: TRBD1
j_gene: TRBJ1-4
abundance: once
v_gene: TRBV30
CDR3aa: CAWSRQGATNEKLFF
CDR3nt: TGTGCCTGGAGTAGACAGGGCGCAACTAATGAAAAACTGTTTTTT

d_gene: TRBD1
j_gene: TRBJ2-1
abundance: .
v_gene: TRBV6-5
CDR3aa: CASSTDRGLNEQFF
CDR3nt: TGTGCCAGCAGTACAGACAGGGGTTTGAATGAGCAGTTCTTC

d_gene: .
j_gene: TRBJ1-2
abundance: .
v_gene: TRBV6-6
CDR3aa: CASLLGDYGYTF
CDR3nt: TGTGCCAGCCTACTCGGGGACTATGGCTACACCTTC

d_gene: .
j_gene: TRBJ1-5
abundance: once
v_gene: TRBV28
CDR3aa: CASSLSPAKEHF
CDR3nt: TGTGCCAGCAGTTTAAGCCCGGCTAAGGAGCATTTT

d_gene: .
j_gene: TRBJ2-1
abundance: .
v_gene: TRBV27
CDR3aa: CASAQLQTAIPNEQFF
CDR3nt: TGTGCCAGCGCCCAACTTCAAACAGCGATCCCCAATGAGCAGTTCTTC

d_gene: TRBD1
j_gene: TRBJ1-2
abundance: .
v_gene: TRBV6-2/TRBV6-3
CDR3aa: CASSFYRGGLANYGYTF
CDR3nt: TGTGCCAGCAGTTTCTACAGGGGGGGCTTAGCTAACTATGGCTACACCTTC

d_gene: .
j_gene: TRBJ1-1
abundance: .
v_gene: TRBV11-2
CDR3aa: CASKDWAEAFF
CDR3nt: TGTGCCAGCAAGGACTGGGCTGAAGCTTTCTTT